This is a list of T cell receptor beta chains from one sample in a study of blood T cell repertoires in COVID-19. The repertoire was sequenced with immunoSEQ multiplex PCR; TCRdb's copy has only in-frame clones and lacks some. The repertoire holds 270,000 or so clones, with approximately 83% as singletons. The specimen was PBMCs or T cells enriched from blood (not recorded which). These receptor sequences come from a man aged 45 to 65 who had recovered from COVID-19. Each CDR3 is given with its conserved first and last residue. The D gene is left open where the match is weak. The size field is filled for only some rows; it gives once, few, many or a size class.

size: NA; length: 13; V: TRBV28; J: TRBJ1-2; D: NA; CDR3: CASSPQAFASYTF; DNA: TGTGCCAGCAGTCCCCAGGCATTCGCGAGCTACACCTTC
size: NA; length: 14; V: TRBV5-6; J: TRBJ2-3; D: NA; CDR3: CASSLAGGTDTQYF; DNA: TGTGCCAGCAGCTTGGCCGGGGGCACAGATACGCAGTATTTT
size: NA; length: 16; V: TRBV9; J: TRBJ1-2; D: TRBD1; CDR3: CASTGALRTGVHGYTF; DNA: TGTGCCAGCACCGGAGCCCTTAGGACAGGGGTACATGGCTACACCTTC
size: NA; length: 13; V: TRBV10-3; J: TRBJ1-2; D: TRBD1; CDR3: CAISLQGTYGYTF; DNA: TGTGCCATCAGCCTACAGGGGACTTATGGCTACACCTTC
size: once; length: 17; V: TRBV27; J: TRBJ2-1; D: NA; CDR3: CASSLFRTRFSYNEQFF; DNA: TGTGCCAGCAGTTTATTCCGGACAAGGTTCTCCTACAATGAGCAGTTCTTC
size: once; length: 13; V: TRBV7-3; J: TRBJ1-1; D: NA; CDR3: CASSPSGNTEAFF; DNA: TGTGCCAGCAGCCCGTCCGGGAACACTGAAGCTTTCTTT
size: NA; length: 16; V: TRBV10-3; J: TRBJ1-2; D: NA; CDR3: CAINRYGKAVDYGYTF; DNA: TGTGCCATCAATAGATACGGGAAGGCGGTTGACTATGGCTACACCTTC
size: NA; length: 16; V: TRBV29-1; J: TRBJ2-7; D: NA; CDR3: CSVVTPQGTTSYEQYF; DNA: TGCAGCGTCGTGACCCCCCAGGGCACTACCTCCTACGAGCAGTACTTC
size: NA; length: 14; V: TRBV6-5; J: TRBJ1-6; D: NA; CDR3: CASNLRGGNSPLHF; DNA: TGTGCCAGCAACCTAAGGGGGGGTAATTCACCCCTCCACTTT
size: few; length: 15; V: TRBV25-1; J: TRBJ2-2; D: NA; CDR3: CASSDGGRESGELFF; DNA: TGTGCCAGCAGTGATGGGGGCAGGGAGTCCGGGGAGCTGTTTTTT
size: once; length: 19; V: TRBV18; J: TRBJ2-2; D: TRBD2; CDR3: CASSPRRQAGGLNTGELFF; DNA: TGTGCCAGCTCACCACGTCGACAAGCGGGAGGACTTAACACCGGGGAGCTGTTTTTT
size: NA; length: 15; V: TRBV10-2; J: TRBJ1-3; D: NA; CDR3: CASSEISGFRNTIYF; DNA: TGCGCCAGCAGTGAAATCTCCGGGTTCCGAAACACCATATATTTT
size: few; length: 12; V: TRBV29-1; J: TRBJ1-4; D: NA; CDR3: CSGGRPNEKLFF; DNA: TGCAGCGGAGGGAGGCCTAATGAAAAACTGTTTTTT
size: NA; length: 14; V: TRBV2; J: TRBJ1-1; D: NA; CDR3: CASSPGTMNTEAFF; DNA: TGTGCCAGCTCCCCAGGTACCATGAACACTGAAGCTTTCTTT
size: NA; length: 16; V: TRBV30; J: TRBJ1-4; D: TRBD1; CDR3: CAWSAIGQGANEKLFF; DNA: TGTGCCTGGAGTGCAATAGGACAGGGGGCCAATGAAAAACTGTTTTTT
size: NA; length: 14; V: TRBV28; J: TRBJ1-3; D: NA; CDR3: CASSIGGGGNTIYF; DNA: TGTGCCAGCAGTATCGGGGGAGGCGGAAACACCATATATTTT
size: NA; length: 15; V: TRBV11-1; J: TRBJ1-1; D: TRBD1; CDR3: CASSPGTAKFSEAFF; DNA: TGTGCCAGCAGCCCCGGGACAGCCAAATTCTCTGAAGCTTTCTTT
size: few; length: 13; V: TRBV7-9; J: TRBJ1-6; D: NA; CDR3: CASSKDQGSPLHF; DNA: TGTGCCAGCAGCAAAGATCAGGGCTCACCCCTCCACTTT
size: NA; length: 21; V: TRBV7-8; J: TRBJ2-4; D: TRBD2; CDR3: CASSLILLAGGRPGVKNIQYF; DNA: TGTGCCAGCAGCTTAATACTCCTAGCGGGAGGGCGACCGGGGGTCAAAAACATTCAGTACTTC
size: few; length: 14; V: TRBV6-1; J: TRBJ2-3; D: NA; CDR3: CASSDRTSTDTQYF; DNA: TGTGCCAGCAGTGACCGGACTAGCACAGATACGCAGTATTTT
size: few; length: 15; V: TRBV30; J: TRBJ2-7; D: TRBD2; CDR3: CAWSALAGVSYEQYF; DNA: TGTGCCTGGAGTGCACTAGCGGGGGTTTCCTACGAGCAGTACTTC
size: NA; length: 14; V: TRBV11-2; J: TRBJ1-4; D: NA; CDR3: CASSRQATNEKLFF; DNA: TGTGCCAGCAGTCGACAGGCAACTAATGAAAAACTGTTTTTT
size: NA; length: 14; V: TRBV27; J: TRBJ1-1; D: NA; CDR3: CATHGAPQGSEAFF; DNA: TGTGCCACCCATGGAGCCCCACAGGGTTCTGAAGCTTTCTTT
size: NA; length: 16; V: TRBV14; J: TRBJ2-2; D: NA; CDR3: CASSQVTRASTGELFF; DNA: TGTGCCAGCAGCCAAGTGACTAGAGCTTCCACCGGGGAGCTGTTTTTT
size: NA; length: 16; V: TRBV27; J: TRBJ2-3; D: TRBD2; CDR3: CASSPRLAGTTDTQYF; DNA: TGTGCCAGCAGTCCACGACTAGCGGGCACCACAGATACGCAGTATTTT
size: NA; length: 13; V: TRBV7-9; J: TRBJ1-3; D: NA; CDR3: CASSGTTGNTIYF; DNA: TGTGCCAGCAGCGGGACAACAGGAAACACCATATATTTT
size: NA; length: 14; V: TRBV18; J: TRBJ1-3; D: NA; CDR3: CASSSTNSGNTIYF; DNA: TGTGCCAGCTCATCAACAAACTCTGGAAACACCATATATTTT
size: NA; length: 18; V: TRBV4-2; J: TRBJ1-3; D: NA; CDR3: CASSQTPRAAGVGNTIYF; DNA: TGTGCCAGCAGCCAAACCCCAAGAGCGGCAGGGGTGGGAAACACCATATATTTT
size: NA; length: 14; V: TRBV28; J: TRBJ2-7; D: TRBD2; CDR3: CASTYPGGSYEQYF; DNA: TGTGCCAGCACCTATCCGGGAGGTTCCTACGAGCAGTACTTC
size: NA; length: 17; V: TRBV21-1; J: TRBJ1-1; D: NA; CDR3: CASSKESVGRGNTEAFF; DNA: NA
size: NA; length: 16; V: TRBV5-5; J: TRBJ1-3; D: TRBD1; CDR3: CASRGQDLLSGNTIYF; DNA: TGTGCCAGCAGAGGACAGGACCTCCTCTCTGGAAACACCATATATTTT
size: NA; length: 13; V: TRBV12-5; J: TRBJ2-7; D: TRBD1; CDR3: CASGLDRSYEQYF; DNA: TGTGCTAGTGGTCTGGACAGGTCCTACGAGCAGTACTTC
size: NA; length: 13; V: TRBV5-1; J: TRBJ1-1; D: NA; CDR3: CASSPRMDTEAFF; DNA: TGCGCCAGCAGCCCGAGAATGGACACTGAAGCTTTCTTT
size: NA; length: 15; V: TRBV27; J: TRBJ2-1; D: NA; CDR3: CASSPLVGAYNEQFF; DNA: TGTGCCAGCAGTCCCCTGGTGGGAGCTTACAATGAGCAGTTCTTC
size: NA; length: 16; V: TRBV11-2; J: TRBJ2-3; D: TRBD2; CDR3: CASSLEAAGVSDTQYF; DNA: TGTGCCAGCAGCTTAGAGGCAGCGGGGGTGTCTGATACGCAGTATTTT
size: NA; length: 14; V: TRBV11-2; J: TRBJ1-4; D: TRBD1; CDR3: CASSLAGGNEKLFF; DNA: TGTGCCAGCAGCTTAGCAGGGGGGAATGAAAAACTGTTTTTT
size: NA; length: 15; V: TRBV3-1/TRBV3-2; J: TRBJ1-1; D: NA; CDR3: CASSQPTRENTEAFF; DNA: TGTGCCAGCAGCCAACCTACCAGGGAGAACACTGAAGCTTTCTTT
size: NA; length: 16; V: TRBV18; J: TRBJ2-5; D: TRBD1; CDR3: CASSPPNRGFSETQYF; DNA: TGTGCCAGCTCACCACCCAACAGGGGGTTTTCAGAGACCCAGTACTTC